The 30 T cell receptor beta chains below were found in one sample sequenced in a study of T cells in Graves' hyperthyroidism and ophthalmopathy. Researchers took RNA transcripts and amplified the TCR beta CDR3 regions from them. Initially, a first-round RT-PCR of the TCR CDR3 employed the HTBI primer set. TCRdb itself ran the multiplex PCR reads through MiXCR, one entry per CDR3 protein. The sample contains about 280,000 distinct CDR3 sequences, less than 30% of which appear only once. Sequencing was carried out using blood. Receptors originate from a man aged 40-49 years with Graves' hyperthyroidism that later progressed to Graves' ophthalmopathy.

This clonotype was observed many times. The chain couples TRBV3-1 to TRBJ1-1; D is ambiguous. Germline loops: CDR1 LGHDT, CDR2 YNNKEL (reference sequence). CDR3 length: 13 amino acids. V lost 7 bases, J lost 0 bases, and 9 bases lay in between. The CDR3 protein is CASIDTLNTEAFF. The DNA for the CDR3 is TGTGCCAGCATAGACACACTGAACACTGAAGCTTTCTTT.

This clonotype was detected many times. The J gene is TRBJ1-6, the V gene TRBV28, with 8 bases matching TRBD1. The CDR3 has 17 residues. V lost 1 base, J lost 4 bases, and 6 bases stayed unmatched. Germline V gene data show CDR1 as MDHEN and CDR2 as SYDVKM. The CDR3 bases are TGTGCCAGCAGTTTATATATGCAGGGGGCGTATAATTCACCCCTCCACTTT. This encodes CASSLYMQGAYNSPLHF.

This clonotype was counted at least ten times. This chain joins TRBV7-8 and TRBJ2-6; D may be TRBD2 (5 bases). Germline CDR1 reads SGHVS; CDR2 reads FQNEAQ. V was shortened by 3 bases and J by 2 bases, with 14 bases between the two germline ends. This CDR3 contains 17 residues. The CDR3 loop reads CASSFRAKEAGANVLTF. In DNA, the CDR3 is TGTGCCAGCAGCTTCCGGGCCAAGGAGGCTGGGGCCAACGTCCTGACTTTC. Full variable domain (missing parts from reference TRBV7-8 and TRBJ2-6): GAGVSQSPRYKVAKRGQDVALRCDPISGHVSLFWYQQALGQGPEFLTYFQNEAQLDKSGLPSDRFFAERPEGSVSTLKIQRTQQEDSAVYLCASSFRAKEAGANVLTFGAGSRLTVL.

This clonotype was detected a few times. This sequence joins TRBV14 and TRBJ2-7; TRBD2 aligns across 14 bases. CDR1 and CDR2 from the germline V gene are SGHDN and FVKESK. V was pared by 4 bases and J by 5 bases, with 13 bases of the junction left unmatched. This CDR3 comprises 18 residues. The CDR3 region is CASSPLTSGRAWVNEQYF. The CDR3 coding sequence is TGTGCCAGCAGCCCCCTGACTAGCGGGAGGGCCTGGGTGAACGAGCAGTACTTC.

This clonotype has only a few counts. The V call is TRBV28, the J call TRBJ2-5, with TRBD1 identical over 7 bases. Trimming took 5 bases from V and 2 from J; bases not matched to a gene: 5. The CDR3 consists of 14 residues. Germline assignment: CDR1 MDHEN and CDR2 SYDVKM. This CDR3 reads CASSPDREQETQYF. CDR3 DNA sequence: TGTGCCAGCAGTCCCGACAGGGAACAAGAGACCCAGTACTTC.

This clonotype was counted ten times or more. Written as DNA, the CDR3 is TGCGCCAGCAGTTCCACTAGCGGGAGAGGGTTCGCCAAAAACATTCAGTACTTC. Its translation: CASSSTSGRGFAKNIQYF. The V and J genes are TRBV4-1 and TRBJ2-4; 11 positions match TRBD2. V lost 6 bases, J lost 1 base, and 11 bases stayed unmatched. Germline V gene lookup returns CDR1 MGHRA and CDR2 YSYEKL. The CDR3 is 18 amino acids.

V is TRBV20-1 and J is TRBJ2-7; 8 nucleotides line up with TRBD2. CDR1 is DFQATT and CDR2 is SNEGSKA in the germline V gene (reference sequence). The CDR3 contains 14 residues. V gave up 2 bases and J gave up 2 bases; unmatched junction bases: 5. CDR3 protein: CSARTGTRPYEQYF. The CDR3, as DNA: TGCAGTGCTAGAACCGGGACTAGACCCTACGAGCAGTACTTC.

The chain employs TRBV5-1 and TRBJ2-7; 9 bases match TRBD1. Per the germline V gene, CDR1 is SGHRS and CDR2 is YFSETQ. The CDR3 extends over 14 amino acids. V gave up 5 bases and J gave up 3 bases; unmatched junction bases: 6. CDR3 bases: TGCGCCAGCAGAATTGGGACAGGGAACTACGAGCAGTACTTC. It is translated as CASRIGTGNYEQYF.

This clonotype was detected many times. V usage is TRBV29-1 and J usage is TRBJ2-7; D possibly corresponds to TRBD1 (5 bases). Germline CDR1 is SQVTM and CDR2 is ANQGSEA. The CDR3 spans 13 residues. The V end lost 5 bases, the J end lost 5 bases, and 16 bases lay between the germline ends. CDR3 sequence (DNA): TGCAGCGTTCAGGACATATTTAACCACGAGCAGTACTTC. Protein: CSVQDIFNHEQYF.

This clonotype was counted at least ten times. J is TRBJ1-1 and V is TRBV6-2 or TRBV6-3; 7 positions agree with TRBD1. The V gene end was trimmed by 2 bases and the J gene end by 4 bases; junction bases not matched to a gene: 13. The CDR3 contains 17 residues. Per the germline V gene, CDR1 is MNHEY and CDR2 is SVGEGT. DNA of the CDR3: TGTGCCAGCAGTTACGGGAGGGGGCGGAGGTGGAGCACTGAAGCTTTCTTT. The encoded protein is CASSYGRGRRWSTEAFF.

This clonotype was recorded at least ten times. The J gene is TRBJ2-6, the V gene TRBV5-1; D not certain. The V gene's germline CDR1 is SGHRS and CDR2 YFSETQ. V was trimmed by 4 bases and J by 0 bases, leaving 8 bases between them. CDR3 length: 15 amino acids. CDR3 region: CASSSYSSGANVLTF. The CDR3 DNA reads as TGCGCCAGCAGCAGCTACAGCTCTGGGGCCAACGTCCTGACTTTC.

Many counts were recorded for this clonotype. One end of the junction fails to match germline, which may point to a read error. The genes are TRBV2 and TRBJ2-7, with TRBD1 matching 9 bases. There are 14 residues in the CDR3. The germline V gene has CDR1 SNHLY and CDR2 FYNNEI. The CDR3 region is CASRLGTGNHEQCF. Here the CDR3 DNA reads TGTGCCAGCAGGCTCGGGACAGGGAACCACGAGCAGTGCTTC.

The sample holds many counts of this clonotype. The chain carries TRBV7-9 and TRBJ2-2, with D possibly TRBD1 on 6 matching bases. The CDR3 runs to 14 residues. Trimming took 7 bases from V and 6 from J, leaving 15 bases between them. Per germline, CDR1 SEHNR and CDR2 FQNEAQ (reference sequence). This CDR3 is CASILIEGAGELFF. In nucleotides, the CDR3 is TGTGCCAGCATCCTAATCGAGGGGGCCGGGGAGCTGTTTTTT.

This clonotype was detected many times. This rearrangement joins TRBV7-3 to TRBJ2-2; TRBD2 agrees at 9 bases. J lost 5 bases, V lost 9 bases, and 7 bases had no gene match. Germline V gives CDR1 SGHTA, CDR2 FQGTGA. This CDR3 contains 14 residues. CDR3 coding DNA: TGTGCCAGTACAGGGCTAGCGGGGACCGGGGAGCTGTTTTTT. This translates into CASTGLAGTGELFF.

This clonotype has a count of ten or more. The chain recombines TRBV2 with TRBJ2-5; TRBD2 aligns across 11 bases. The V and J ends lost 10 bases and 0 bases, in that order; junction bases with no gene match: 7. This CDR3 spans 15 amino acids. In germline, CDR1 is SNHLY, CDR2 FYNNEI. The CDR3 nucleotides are TGTGCCATTAGGACTAGCGGGCAGTACCAAGAGACCCAGTACTTC. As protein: CAIRTSGQYQETQYF. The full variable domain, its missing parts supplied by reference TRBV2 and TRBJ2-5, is EPEVTQTPSHQVTQMGQEVILRCVPISNHLYFYWYRQILGQKVEFLVSFYNNEISEKSEIFDDQFSVERPDGSNFTLKIRSTKLEDSAMYFCAIRTSGQYQETQYFGPGTRLLVL.

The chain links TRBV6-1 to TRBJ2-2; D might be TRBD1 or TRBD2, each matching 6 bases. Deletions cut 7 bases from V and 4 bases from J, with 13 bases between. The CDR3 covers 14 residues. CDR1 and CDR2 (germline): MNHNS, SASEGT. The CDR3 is CASNGGASTGELFF. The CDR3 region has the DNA TGTGCCAGCAACGGGGGCGCGAGCACCGGGGAGCTGTTTTTT.

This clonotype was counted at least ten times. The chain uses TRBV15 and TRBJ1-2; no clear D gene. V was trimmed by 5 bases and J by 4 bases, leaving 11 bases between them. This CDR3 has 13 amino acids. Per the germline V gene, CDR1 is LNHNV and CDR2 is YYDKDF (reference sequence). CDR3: CATSLGRSYGYTF. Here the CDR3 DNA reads TGTGCCACCAGCCTCGGGCGGTCCTATGGCTACACCTTC.

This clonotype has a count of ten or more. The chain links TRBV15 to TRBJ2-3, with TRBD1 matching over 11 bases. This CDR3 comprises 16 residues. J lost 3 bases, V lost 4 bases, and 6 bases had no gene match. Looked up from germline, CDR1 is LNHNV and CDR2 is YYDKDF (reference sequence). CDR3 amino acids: CATSTRTGGGTDTQYF. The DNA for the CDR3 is TGTGCCACCAGCACGAGGACAGGGGGCGGAACAGATACGCAGTATTTT.

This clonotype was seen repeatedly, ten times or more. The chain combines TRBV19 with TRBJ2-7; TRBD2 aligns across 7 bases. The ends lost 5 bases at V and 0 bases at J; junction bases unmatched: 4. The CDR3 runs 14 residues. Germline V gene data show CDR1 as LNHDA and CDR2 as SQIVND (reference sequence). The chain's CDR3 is CASSPWTSSYEQYF. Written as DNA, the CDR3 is TGTGCCAGTAGTCCTTGGACTAGCTCCTACGAGCAGTACTTC.

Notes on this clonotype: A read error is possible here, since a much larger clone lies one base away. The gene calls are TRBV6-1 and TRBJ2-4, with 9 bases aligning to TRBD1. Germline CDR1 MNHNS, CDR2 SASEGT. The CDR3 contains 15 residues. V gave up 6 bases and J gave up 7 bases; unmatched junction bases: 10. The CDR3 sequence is CASSPYGTGRNIQYF. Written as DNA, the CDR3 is TGTGCCAGCAGCCCCTATGGGACAGGGCGGAACATTCAGTACTTC.

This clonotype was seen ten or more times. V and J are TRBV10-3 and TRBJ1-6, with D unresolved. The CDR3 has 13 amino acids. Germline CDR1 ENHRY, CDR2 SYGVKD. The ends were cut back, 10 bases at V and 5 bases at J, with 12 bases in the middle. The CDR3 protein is CATRGRDNSPLHF. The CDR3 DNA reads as TGTGCCACCCGGGGTCGGGATAATTCACCCCTCCACTTT.

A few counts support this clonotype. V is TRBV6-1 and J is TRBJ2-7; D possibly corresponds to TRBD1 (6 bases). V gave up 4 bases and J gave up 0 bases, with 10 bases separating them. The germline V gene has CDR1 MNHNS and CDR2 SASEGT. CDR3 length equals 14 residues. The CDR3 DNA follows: TGTGCCAGCAGTGCCGACAGGAGCTCCTACGAGCAGTACTTC. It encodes CASSADRSSYEQYF.

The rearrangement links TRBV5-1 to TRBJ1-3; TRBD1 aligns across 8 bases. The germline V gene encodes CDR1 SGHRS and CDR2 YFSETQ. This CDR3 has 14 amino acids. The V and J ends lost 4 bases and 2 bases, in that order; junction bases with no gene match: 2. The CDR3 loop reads CASSLGQAGNTIYF. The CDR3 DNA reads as TGCGCCAGCAGCCTGGGACAGGCTGGAAACACCATATATTTT.

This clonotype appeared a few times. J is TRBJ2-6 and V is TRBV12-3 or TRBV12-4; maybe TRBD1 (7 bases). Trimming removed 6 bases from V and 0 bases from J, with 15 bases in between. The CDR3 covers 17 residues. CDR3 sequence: CASSHSGGLSGANVLTF. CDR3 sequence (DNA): TGTGCCAGCAGCCACTCAGGGGGGCTCTCTGGGGCCAACGTCCTGACTTTC.

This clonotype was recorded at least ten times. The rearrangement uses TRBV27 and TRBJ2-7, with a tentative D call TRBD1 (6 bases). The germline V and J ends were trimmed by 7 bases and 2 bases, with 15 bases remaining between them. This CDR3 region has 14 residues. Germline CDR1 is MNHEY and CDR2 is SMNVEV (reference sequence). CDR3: CASKGVTTPYEQYF. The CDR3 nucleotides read TGTGCCAGCAAGGGGGTGACGACCCCCTACGAGCAGTACTTC.

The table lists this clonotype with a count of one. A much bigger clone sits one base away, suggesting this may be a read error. The CDR3 loop is CASRVVNTEAFF. The CDR3 DNA reads as TGTGCCAGCAGGGTTGTGAACACTGAAGCTTTCTTT. The chain links TRBV6-1 to TRBJ1-1; no firm D call. Germline assignment: CDR1 MNHNS and CDR2 SASEGT. Deletions cut 6 bases from V and 0 bases from J, with 5 bases between. This CDR3 comprises 12 residues.

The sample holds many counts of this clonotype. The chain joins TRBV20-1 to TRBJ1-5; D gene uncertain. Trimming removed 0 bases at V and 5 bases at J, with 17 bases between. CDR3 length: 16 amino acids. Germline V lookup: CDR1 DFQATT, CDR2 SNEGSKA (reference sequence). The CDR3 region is CSARDLREGGHQPQHF. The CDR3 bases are TGCAGTGCTAGAGATTTGCGGGAGGGCGGGCATCAGCCCCAGCATTTT.

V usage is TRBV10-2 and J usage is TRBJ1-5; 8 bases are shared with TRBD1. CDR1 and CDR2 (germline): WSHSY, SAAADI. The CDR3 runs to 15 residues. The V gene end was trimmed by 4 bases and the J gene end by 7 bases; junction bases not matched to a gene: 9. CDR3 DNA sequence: TGCGCCAGCAGTGTGACAGGGGAGGAGTGGCAGCCCCAGCATTTT. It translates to CASSVTGEEWQPQHF.

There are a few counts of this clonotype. The CDR3 spells CASSLGQRDIQYF. The CDR3 coding sequence is TGTGCCAGCAGTTTGGGACAGCGGGACATTCAGTACTTC. The J gene is TRBJ2-4, the V gene TRBV12-3 or TRBV12-4, with D perhaps TRBD1 (7 bases). V shed 3 bases and J shed 8 bases, with 11 bases lying between them. The CDR3 has 13 amino acids.

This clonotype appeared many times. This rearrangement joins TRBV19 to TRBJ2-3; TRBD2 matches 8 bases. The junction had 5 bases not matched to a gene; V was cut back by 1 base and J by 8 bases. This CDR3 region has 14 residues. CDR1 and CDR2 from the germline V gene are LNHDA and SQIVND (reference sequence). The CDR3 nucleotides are TGTGCCAGTAGTATAGGTGGGAGCGGGAGTACGCAGTATTTT. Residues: CASSIGGSGSTQYF.